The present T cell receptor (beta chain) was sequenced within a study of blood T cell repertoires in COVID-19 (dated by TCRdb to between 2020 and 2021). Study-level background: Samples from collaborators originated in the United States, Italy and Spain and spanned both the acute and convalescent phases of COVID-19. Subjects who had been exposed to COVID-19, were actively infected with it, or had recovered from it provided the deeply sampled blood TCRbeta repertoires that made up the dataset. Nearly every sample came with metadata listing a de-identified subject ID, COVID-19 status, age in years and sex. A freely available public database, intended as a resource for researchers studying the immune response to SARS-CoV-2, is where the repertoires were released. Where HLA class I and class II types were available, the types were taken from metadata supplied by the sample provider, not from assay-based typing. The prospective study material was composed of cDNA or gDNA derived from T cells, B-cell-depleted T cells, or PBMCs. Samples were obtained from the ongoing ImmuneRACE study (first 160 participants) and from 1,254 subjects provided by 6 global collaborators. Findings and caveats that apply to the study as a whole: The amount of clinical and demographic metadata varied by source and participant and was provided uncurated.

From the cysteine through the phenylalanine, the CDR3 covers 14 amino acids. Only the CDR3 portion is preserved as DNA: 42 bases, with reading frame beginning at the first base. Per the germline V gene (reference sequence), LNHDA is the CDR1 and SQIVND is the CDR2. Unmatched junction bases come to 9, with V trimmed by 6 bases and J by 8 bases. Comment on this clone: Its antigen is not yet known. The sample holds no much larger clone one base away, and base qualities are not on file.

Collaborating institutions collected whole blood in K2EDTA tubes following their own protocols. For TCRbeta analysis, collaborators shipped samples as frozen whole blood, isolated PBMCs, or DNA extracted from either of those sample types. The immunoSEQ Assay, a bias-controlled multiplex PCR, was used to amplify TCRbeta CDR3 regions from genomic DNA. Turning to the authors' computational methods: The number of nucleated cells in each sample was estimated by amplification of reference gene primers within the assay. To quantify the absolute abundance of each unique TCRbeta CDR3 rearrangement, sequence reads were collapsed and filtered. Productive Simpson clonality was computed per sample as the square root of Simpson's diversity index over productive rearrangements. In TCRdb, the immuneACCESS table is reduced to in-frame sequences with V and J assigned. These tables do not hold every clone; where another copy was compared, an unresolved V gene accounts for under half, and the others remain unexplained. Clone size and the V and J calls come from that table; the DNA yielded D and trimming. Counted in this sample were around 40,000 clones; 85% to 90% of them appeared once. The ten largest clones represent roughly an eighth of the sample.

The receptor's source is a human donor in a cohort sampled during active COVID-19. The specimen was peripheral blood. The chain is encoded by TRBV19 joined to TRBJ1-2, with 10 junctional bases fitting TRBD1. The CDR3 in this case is CASSPGTGVRGYTF. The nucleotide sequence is TGTGCCAGTAGCCCAGGGACAGGGGTGAGGGGCTACACCTTC.